This T cell receptor beta chain was identified in a study of blood T cell repertoires in COVID-19 (dated by TCRdb to the early 2020s). About the full investigation: Samples from collaborators originated in the United States, Italy and Spain and spanned both the acute and convalescent phases of COVID-19. The sample metadata nearly always contained a de-identified subject ID, COVID-19 status, age in years and sex. Where available, HLA class I and class II types were obtained from metadata supplied by the sample provider rather than from assay-based typing. The repertoires were made available in a free public database intended to serve as a resource for research on the immune response to SARS-CoV-2. Subjects who had been exposed to COVID-19, were actively infected with it, or had recovered from it provided the deeply sampled blood TCRbeta repertoires that made up the dataset. The material from the prospective study consisted of cDNA or gDNA derived from T cells, B-cell-depleted T cells, or PBMCs. Samples came from the ongoing ImmuneRACE study (first 160 participants) plus 1,254 subjects from 6 global collaborators. General study outcomes and caveats: The quantity of clinical and demographic metadata differed by source and by participant and was supplied without curation.

Comment on this clone: Its recognized antigen is unknown. Nothing much larger sits one base from this clone, and base qualities are not available.

V lost 3 bases and J lost 2 bases, and the count of bases not matched to a germline gene is 3. Via the germline V gene, CDR1 is SGHTA and CDR2 FQGNSA. The CDR3 contains 15 residues, cysteine and phenylalanine counted. The DNA shown is the 45-base CDR3, in frame from base 1. TCRbeta CDR3 regions were amplified from genomic DNA by means of the immunoSEQ Assay, a bias-controlled multiplex PCR. For the original study's pipeline: The number of nucleated cells in each sample was estimated from the amplification of reference gene primers within the assay. To quantify the absolute abundance of each unique TCRbeta CDR3 rearrangement, sequence reads were collapsed and filtered. Productive Simpson clonality was computed per sample as the square root of Simpson's diversity index over productive rearrangements. What TCRdb holds here is the immuneACCESS table cut down to in-frame rearrangements. Part of the clones is not present; checked against another copy, under half of the missing clones reflect an unresolved V gene, and the others are unexplained. V, J and clone size reflect that table, while D and trimming were determined from the DNA. This sample gives about 30,000 clones in total; approximately 86% of them show up just once. About 63% of the sample lies in the top ten.

Each collaborating institution followed its own protocols to collect whole blood in K2EDTA tubes. Collaborator samples were shipped for TCRbeta analysis as frozen whole blood, isolated PBMCs, or DNA extracted from either sample type. This receptor was obtained from a man between 65 and 85 years old with acute or convalescent COVID-19. The V gene is TRBV7-2 and the J gene is TRBJ2-3; 9 nucleotides in the junction match TRBD2. The sequencing input was peripheral blood. CDR3 loop: CASSFLAGTTDTQYF. The DNA is as follows: TGTGCCAGCAGCTTTCTAGCGGGGACCACAGATACGCAGTATTTT.